This TCR beta chain comes out of a study of blood T cell repertoires in COVID-19. Study in general: Samples taken during acute and convalescent COVID-19 were collected in the United States, Italy and Spain.

Trimming took off 1 base at V and 5 bases at J, with 17 bases between the two ends. Germline CDR1 reads KGHSH; CDR2 reads LQKENI. This CDR3 comprises 16 residues. Patients in Seattle were enrolled during active infection, then followed longitudinally. Clones were sequenced by immunoSEQ multiplex PCR, and TCRdb holds only the in-frame ones, with some missing. The sample consists of approximately 240,000 clones, around 90% of them appearing once. The sample taken for sequencing was peripheral blood. The chain links TRBV18 to TRBJ2-5; a possible D gene is TRBD2 (6 bases). The source is a man younger than 45 with COVID-19, enrolled during active disease. In DNA, the CDR3 is TGTGCCAGCTCACCACGGGACTCGGCGGGTCGGGAGACCCAGTACTTC. It translates to CASSPRDSAGRETQYF.